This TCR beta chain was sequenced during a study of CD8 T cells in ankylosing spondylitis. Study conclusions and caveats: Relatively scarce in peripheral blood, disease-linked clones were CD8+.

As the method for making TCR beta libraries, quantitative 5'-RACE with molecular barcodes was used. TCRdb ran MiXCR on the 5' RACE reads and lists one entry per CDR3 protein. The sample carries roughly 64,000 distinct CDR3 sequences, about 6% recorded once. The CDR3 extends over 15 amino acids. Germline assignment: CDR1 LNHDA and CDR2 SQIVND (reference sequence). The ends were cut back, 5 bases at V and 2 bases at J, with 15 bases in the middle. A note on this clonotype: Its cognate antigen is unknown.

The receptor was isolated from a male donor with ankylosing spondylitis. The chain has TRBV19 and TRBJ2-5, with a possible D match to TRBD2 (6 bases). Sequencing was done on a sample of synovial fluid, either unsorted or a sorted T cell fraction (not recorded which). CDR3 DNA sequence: TGTGCCAGTAGTGGACCAGTAAGCGGGCAAGAGACCCAGTACTTC. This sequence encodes CASSGPVSGQETQYF.